The rows below give T cell receptor beta chains drawn from one sample of a study of T cell changes during pregnancy in multiple sclerosis. Sequencing was performed with immunoSEQ multiplex PCR; in TCRdb, only in-frame clones are kept and a portion is missing. The data contain around 92,000 clones, approximately 93% of them singletons. Here the sequenced sample was peripheral blood, taken after pregnancy. These receptors came from a female donor with multiple sclerosis, enrolled in a pregnancy study. Both conserved end residues are part of each CDR3. Each record gives: CDR3 length, J gene, V gene, CDR3 protein.

13	TRBJ2-2	TRBV2	CASSVEVTGELFF
13	TRBJ1-1	TRBV27	CASSLREDTEAFF
14	TRBJ2-3	TRBV27	CGTPAGLNTDTQYF
14	TRBJ1-5	TRBV18	CASSRQGSNQPQHF
13	TRBJ1-1	TRBV30	CAWRTGQGVRAFF
13	TRBJ2-1	TRBV5-1	CATRDRGDNEQFF
13	TRBJ1-2	TRBV2	CASRVTGEGGYTF
15	TRBJ2-3	TRBV7-9	CASSQFGGVTDTQYF
14	TRBJ2-2	TRBV19	CASLRQADTGELFF
16	TRBJ2-7	TRBV5-6	CASSWALLQSRGEQYF
11	TRBJ2-5	TRBV2	CASSPAETQYF
12	TRBJ1-2	TRBV29-1	CSVENRVHGYTF
12	TRBJ1-1	TRBV2	CASHTGGTEAFF
13	TRBJ1-3	TRBV27	CATKQGSGNTIYF
16	TRBJ2-2	TRBV13	CASSFPLAGGDGELFF
17	TRBJ2-6	TRBV5-1	CASSKTSATTGANVLTF
17	TRBJ1-5	TRBV28	CASSFRQGEDSNQPQHF
16	TRBJ2-5	TRBV28	CASSGPGGRGRETQYF
14	TRBJ2-7	TRBV19	CASSISSEGAQQYF
14	TRBJ2-5	TRBV19	CASRLTSVSETQYF
15	TRBJ2-7	TRBV7-9	CASSSSPTVSYEQYF
14	TRBJ1-5	TRBV30	CAWSWTGGNQPQHF
12	TRBJ1-1	TRBV5-6	CASSLVSTEAFF
17	TRBJ2-7	TRBV28	CASSLSGGGWTSYEQYF
14	TRBJ2-6	TRBV30	CAWEGTGGANVLTF
14	TRBJ2-5	TRBV4-1	CASSQHWAAETQYF
17	TRBJ1-2	TRBV27	CASSNGGGRHYAYGYTF
13	-	TRBV6-1	CATDPAVSYEQYF
13	TRBJ1-2	TRBV6-5	CASSTTGIYGYTF
15	TRBJ2-3	TRBV6-1	CASSVQVHPTDTQYF
16	TRBJ2-5	TRBV15	CATSRGRQGAKETQYF
16	TRBJ1-1	TRBV25-1	CASSHKEGQGGTEAFF
14	TRBJ1-1	TRBV6-5	CASSPQTGGNEAFF
12	TRBJ2-1	TRBV19	CATTGKYNEQFF
18	TRBJ1-6	TRBV28	CASSYKTGEFPYNSPLHF
15	TRBJ1-2	TRBV30	CAWSLSGQGAHGYTF
14	TRBJ2-1	TRBV4-1	CASSQLAGSNEQFF
14	TRBJ2-2	TRBV4-1	CASSLSRVTGELFF
17	TRBJ2-5	TRBV7-9	CASSFRRQGVPWETQYF
16	TRBJ1-4	TRBV18	CASSPNMGGNHEKLFF
15	TRBJ1-3	TRBV9	CASSSWTGGSDTIYF
15	TRBJ2-1	TRBV5-5	CASSFMGQGTFEQFF
15	TRBJ2-1	TRBV4-2	CASSQAPGSEDEQFF
15	TRBJ1-4	TRBV7-2	CASSLMAATNEKLFF
16	TRBJ1-3	TRBV4-2	CASSPWPDPPGNTIYF
15	TRBJ1-3	TRBV5-1	CASSSDPGPGNTIYF
15	TRBJ2-2	TRBV18	CASSPLTGGEGELFF
14	TRBJ2-7	TRBV5-1	CASSLGGGGSEQYF
11	TRBJ1-3	TRBV6-4	CASTGGNTIYF
14	TRBJ2-3	TRBV4-1	CASSQDISADTQYF
18	TRBJ2-3	TRBV2	CASPKGGLAELRTDTQYF
15	TRBJ2-2	TRBV5-1	CASSLARANTGELFF
16	TRBJ2-1	TRBV19	CASRARAVSSYNEQFF
16	TRBJ1-3	TRBV5-4	CASSLGAGRSGNTIYF
16	TRBJ2-7	TRBV18	CASSLTGDRRSYEQYF